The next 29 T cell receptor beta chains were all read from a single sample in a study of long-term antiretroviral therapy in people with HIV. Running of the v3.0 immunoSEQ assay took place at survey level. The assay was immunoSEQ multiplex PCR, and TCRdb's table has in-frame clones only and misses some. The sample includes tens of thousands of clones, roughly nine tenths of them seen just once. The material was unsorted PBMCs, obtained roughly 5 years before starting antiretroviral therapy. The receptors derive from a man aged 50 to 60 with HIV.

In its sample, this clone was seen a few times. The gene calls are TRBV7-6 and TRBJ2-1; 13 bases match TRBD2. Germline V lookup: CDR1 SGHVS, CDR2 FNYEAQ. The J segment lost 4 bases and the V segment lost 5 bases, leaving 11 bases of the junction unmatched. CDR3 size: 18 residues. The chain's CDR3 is CASSPTFGTSGAYNEQFF. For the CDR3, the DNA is TGTGCCAGCAGCCCCACGTTCGGGACTAGCGGGGCTTACAATGAGCAGTTCTTC.

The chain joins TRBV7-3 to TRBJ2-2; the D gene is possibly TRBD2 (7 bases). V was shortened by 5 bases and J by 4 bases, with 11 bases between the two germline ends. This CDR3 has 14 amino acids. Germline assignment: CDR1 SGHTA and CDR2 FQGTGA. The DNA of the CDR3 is TGTGCCAGCAGCGCGGGGGCTGGCACCGGGGAGCTGTTTTTT. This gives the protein CASSAGAGTGELFF. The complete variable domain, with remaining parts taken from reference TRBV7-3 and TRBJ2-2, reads GAGVSQTPSNKVTEKGKYVELRCDPISGHTALYWYRQSLGQGPEFLIYFQGTGAADDSGLPNDRFFAVRPEGSVSTLKIQRTERGDSAVYLCASSAGAGTGELFFGEGSRLTVL.

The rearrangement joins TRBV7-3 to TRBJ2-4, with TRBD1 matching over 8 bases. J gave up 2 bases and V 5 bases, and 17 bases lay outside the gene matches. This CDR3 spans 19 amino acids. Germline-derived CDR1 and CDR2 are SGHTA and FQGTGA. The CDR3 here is CASSPQPRGQGNSKNIQYF. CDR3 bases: TGTGCCAGCAGCCCACAACCACGAGGACAGGGAAACTCCAAAAACATTCAGTACTTC.

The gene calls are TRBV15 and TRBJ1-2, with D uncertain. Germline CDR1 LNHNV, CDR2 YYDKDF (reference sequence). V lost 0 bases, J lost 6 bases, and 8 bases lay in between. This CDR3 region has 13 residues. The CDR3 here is CATSREWQDGYTF. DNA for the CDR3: TGTGCCACCAGCAGAGAGTGGCAGGATGGCTACACCTTC.

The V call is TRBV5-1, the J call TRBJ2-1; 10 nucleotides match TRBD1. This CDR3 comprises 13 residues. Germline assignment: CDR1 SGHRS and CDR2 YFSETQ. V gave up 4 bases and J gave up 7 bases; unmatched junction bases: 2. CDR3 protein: CASSMGQGNEQFF. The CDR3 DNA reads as TGCGCCAGCAGCATGGGACAGGGGAATGAGCAGTTCTTC.

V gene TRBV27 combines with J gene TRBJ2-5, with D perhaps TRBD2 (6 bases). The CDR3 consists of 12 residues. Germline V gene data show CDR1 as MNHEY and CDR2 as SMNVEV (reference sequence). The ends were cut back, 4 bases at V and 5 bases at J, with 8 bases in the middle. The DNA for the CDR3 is TGTGCCAGCAGTTCGGCGGGGGAGACCCAGTACTTC. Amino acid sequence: CASSSAGETQYF.

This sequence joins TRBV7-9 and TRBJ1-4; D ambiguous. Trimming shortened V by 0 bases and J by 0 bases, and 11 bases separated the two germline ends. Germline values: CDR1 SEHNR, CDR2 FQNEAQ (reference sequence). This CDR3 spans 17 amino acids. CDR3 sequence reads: CASSLAYQDATNEKLFF. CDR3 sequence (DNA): TGTGCCAGCAGCTTAGCGTACCAGGATGCAACTAATGAAAAACTGTTTTTT.

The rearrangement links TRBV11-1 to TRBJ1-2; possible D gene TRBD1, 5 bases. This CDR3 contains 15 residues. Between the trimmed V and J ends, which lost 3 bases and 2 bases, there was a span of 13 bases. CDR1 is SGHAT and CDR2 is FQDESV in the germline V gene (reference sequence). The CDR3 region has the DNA TGTGCCAGCAGCTTGTCCGGGACGGAAAACTATGGCTACACCTTC. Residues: CASSLSGTENYGYTF.

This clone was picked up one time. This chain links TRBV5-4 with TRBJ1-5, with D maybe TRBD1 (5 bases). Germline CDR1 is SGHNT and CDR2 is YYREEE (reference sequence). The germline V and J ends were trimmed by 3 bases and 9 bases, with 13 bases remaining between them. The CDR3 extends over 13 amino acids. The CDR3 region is CASSSGWGRPQHF. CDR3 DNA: TGTGCCAGCAGCTCAGGGTGGGGAAGGCCCCAGCATTTT.

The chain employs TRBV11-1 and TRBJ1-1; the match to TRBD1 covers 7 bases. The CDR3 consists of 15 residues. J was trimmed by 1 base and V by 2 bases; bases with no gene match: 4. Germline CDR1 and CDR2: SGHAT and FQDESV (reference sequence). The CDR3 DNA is TGTGCCAGCAGCTTATCCGGGACAGCGAACACTGAAGCTTTCTTT. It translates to CASSLSGTANTEAFF.

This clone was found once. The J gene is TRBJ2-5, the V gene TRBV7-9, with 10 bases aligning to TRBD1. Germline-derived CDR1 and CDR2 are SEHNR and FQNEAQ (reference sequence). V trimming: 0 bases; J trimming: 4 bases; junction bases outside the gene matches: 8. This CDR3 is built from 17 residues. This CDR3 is CASSLAGTGATSETQYF. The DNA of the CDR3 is TGTGCCAGCAGCTTAGCCGGGACAGGGGCGACATCAGAGACCCAGTACTTC.

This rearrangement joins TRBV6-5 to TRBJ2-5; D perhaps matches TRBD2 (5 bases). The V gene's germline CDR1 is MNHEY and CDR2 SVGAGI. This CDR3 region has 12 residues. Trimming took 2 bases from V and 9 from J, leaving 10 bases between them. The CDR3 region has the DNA TGTGCCAGCAGTTACCCTCAGGAGGCCCAGTACTTC. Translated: CASSYPQEAQYF.

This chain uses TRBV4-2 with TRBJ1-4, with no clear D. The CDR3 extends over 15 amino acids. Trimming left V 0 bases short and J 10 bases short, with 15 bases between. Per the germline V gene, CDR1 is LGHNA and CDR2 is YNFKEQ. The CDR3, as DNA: TGTGCCAGCAGCCAAGATCTCAGGCGAGGCGGAAAACTGTTTTTT. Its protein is CASSQDLRRGGKLFF.

CDR3 coding DNA: TGCAGCGTTGATTGGGGGGGAAGCACAGATACGCAGTATTTT. Its protein product is CSVDWGGSTDTQYF. This chain uses TRBV29-1 with TRBJ2-3; 7 bases agree with TRBD2. J was trimmed by 0 bases and V by 3 bases; bases with no gene match: 3. The CDR3 contains 14 residues. The V gene's germline CDR1 is SQVTM and CDR2 ANQGSEA.

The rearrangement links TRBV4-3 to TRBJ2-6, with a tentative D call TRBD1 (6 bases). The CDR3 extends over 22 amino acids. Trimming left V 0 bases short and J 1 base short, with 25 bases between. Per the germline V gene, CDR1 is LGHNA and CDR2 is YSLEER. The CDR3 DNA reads TGCGCCAGCAGCCAAGATATTGTGACAGGTGGTGTCCTGCCTTCTGGGGCCAACGTCCTGACTTTC. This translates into CASSQDIVTGGVLPSGANVLTF.

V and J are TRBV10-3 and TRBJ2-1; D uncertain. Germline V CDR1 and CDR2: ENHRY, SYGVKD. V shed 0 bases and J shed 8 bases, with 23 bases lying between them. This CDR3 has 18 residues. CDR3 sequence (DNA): TGTGCCATCAGTGAGTCATTCCCCCCTGGAACGTCGGGCGATGAGCAGTTCTTC. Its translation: CAISESFPPGTSGDEQFF.

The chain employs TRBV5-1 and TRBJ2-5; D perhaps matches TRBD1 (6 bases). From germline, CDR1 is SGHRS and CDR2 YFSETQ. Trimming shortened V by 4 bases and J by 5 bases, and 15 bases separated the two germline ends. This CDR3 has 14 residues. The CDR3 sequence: CASSLATGWETQYF. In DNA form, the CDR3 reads TGCGCCAGCAGCCTAGCTACAGGGTGGGAGACCCAGTACTTC. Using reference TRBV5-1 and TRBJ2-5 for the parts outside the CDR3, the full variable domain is KAGVTQTPRYLIKTRGQQVTLSCSPISGHRSVSWYQQTPGQGLQFLFEYFSETQRNKGNFPGRFSGRQFSNSRSEMNVSTLELGDSALYLCASSLATGWETQYFGPGTRLLVL.

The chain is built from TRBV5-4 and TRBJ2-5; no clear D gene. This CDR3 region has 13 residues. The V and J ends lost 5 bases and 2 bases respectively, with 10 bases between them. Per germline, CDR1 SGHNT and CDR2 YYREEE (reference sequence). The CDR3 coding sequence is TGTGCCAGCAGAAAGATGCTTCAAGAGACCCAGTACTTC. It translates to CASRKMLQETQYF.

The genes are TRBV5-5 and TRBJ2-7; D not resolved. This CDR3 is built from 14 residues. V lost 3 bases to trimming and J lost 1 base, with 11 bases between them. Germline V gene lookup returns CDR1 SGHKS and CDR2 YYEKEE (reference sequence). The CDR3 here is CASSSARVSYEQYF. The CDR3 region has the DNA TGTGCCAGCAGCTCGGCTAGGGTATCCTACGAGCAGTACTTC.

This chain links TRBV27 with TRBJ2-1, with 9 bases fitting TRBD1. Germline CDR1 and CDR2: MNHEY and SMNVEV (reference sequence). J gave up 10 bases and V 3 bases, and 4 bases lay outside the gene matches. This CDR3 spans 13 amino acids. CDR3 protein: CASSFGDREEQFF. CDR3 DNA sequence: TGTGCCAGCAGTTTTGGGGACAGGGAAGAGCAGTTCTTC.

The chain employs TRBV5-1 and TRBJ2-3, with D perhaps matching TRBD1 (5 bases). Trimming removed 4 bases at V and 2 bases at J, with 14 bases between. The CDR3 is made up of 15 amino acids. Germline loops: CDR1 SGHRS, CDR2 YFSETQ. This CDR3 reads CASSPDRFPTDTQYF. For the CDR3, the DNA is TGCGCCAGCAGCCCCGACAGATTTCCCACAGATACGCAGTATTTT.

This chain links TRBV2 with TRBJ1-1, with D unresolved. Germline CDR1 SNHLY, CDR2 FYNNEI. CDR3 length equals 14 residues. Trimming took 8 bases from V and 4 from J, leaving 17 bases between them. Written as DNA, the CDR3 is TGTGCCAGCTCCGTCGCGGGATGGAGCACTGAAGCTTTCTTT. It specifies CASSVAGWSTEAFF.

This CDR3 is CASSRWEGLAKNIQYF. The CDR3 nucleotides read TGTGCCAGCAGCCGCTGGGAGGGCCTAGCCAAAAACATTCAGTACTTC. V gene TRBV7-9 combines with J gene TRBJ2-4; 7 positions match TRBD2. V lost 5 bases, J lost 0 bases, and 7 bases stayed unmatched. The length of the CDR3 is 16 residues. CDR1 and CDR2 from the germline V gene are SEHNR and FQNEAQ (reference sequence).

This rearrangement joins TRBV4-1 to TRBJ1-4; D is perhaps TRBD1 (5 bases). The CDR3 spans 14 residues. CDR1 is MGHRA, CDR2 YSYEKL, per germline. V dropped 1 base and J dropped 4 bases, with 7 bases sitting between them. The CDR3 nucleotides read TGCGCCAGCAGCCAAGGACAGAGTAATGAAAAACTGTTTTTT. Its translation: CASSQGQSNEKLFF.

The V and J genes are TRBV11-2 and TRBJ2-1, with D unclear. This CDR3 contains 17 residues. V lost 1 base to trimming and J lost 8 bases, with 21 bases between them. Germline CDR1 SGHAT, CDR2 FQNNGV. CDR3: CASSLVYPGTESHEQFF. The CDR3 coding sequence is TGTGCCAGCAGCTTAGTCTACCCGGGCACGGAGTCCCATGAGCAGTTCTTC.

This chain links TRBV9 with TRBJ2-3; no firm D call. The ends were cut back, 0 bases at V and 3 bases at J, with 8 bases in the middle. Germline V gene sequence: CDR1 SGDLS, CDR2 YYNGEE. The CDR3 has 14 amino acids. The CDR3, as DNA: TGTGCCAGCAGCGTAGTTGGCCCGACAGATACGCAGTATTTT. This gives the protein CASSVVGPTDTQYF.

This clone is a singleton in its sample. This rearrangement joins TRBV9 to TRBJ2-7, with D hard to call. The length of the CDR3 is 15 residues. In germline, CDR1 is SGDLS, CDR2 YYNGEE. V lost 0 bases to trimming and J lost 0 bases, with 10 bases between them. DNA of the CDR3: TGTGCCAGCAGCGTAGGGGCGGCCCCCTCCTACGAGCAGTACTTC. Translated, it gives CASSVGAAPSYEQYF. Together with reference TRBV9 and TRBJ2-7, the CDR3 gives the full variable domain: DSGVTQTPKHLITATGQRVTLRCSPRSGDLSVYWYQQSLDQGLQFLIQYYNGEERAKGNILERFSAQQFPDLHSELNLSSLELGDSALYFCASSVGAAPSYEQYFGPGTRLTVT.

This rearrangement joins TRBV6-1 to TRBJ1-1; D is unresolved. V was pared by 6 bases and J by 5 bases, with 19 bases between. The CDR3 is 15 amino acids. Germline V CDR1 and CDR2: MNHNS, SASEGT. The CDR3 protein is CASRVIRVDGTEAFF. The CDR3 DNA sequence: TGTGCCAGCAGGGTAATCCGGGTCGATGGGACTGAAGCTTTCTTT.

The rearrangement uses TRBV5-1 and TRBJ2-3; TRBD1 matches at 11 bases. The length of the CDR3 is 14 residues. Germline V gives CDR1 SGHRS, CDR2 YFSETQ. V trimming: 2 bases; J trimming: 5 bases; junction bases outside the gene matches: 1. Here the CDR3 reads CASSFGTGGDTQYF. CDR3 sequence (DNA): TGCGCCAGCAGCTTTGGGACAGGGGGAGATACGCAGTATTTT.